Listed below are T cell receptor beta chains from one sample, sequenced in a study of T cell responses to AZD1222 COVID-19 vaccine. Profiling relied on immunoSEQ multiplex PCR, and the TCRdb table lists in-frame clones only, not all of them. The table lists over 120,000 clones, about 90% of them singletons. Source: peripheral blood, taken 28 days after the second AZD1222 dose. These TCRs come from an adult who received the AZD1222 COVID-19 vaccine. Both conserved end residues are part of each CDR3. Each record gives: clone size, J gene, V gene, D gene, CDR3 protein, CDR3 DNA. D genes are given only for firm matches. Where a row states a size, it is once, few, many or the class of an expanded clone; other rows omit it.

once,TRBJ1-2,TRBV9,NA,CASSVAAQDYGYTF,TGTGCCAGCAGCGTAGCTGCGCAGGACTATGGCTACACCTTC
NA,TRBJ2-2,TRBV9,NA,CASSVAGNTGELFF,TGTGCCAGCAGCGTAGCCGGGAACACCGGGGAGCTGTTTTTT
NA,TRBJ1-5,TRBV28,TRBD1,CASSPLTGSQPQHF,TGTGCCAGCAGTCCGCTGACAGGGTCCCAGCCCCAGCATTTT
NA,TRBJ1-6,TRBV7-9,TRBD1,CASSRTGTNSPLHF,TGTGCCAGCAGTAGGACAGGGACCAATTCACCCCTCCACTTT
NA,TRBJ1-3,TRBV7-2,TRBD1,CASSPGTVYLKDTIYF,TGTGCCAGCAGCCCCGGGACAGTTTACCTGAAGGACACCATATATTTT
NA,TRBJ1-2,TRBV28,NA,CGVTNYGYTF,TGTGGGGTTACTAACTATGGCTACACCTTC
NA,TRBJ1-4,TRBV4-1,TRBD1,CASSPLQGAGEKLFF,TGCGCCAGCAGCCCCCTACAGGGGGCGGGTGAAAAACTGTTTTTT
NA,TRBJ2-7,TRBV7-8,NA,CASSLDSHEQYF,TGTGCCAGCAGCTTAGACTCGCACGAGCAGTACTTC
NA,TRBJ1-5,TRBV7-9,TRBD1,CASSPGTGVRQPQHF,TGTGCCAGCAGCCCGGGGACAGGGGTACGTCAGCCCCAGCATTTT
NA,TRBJ2-7,TRBV28,NA,CASSFTDRRAHEQYF,TGTGCCAGCAGTTTTACGGACAGGAGGGCCCACGAGCAGTACTTC
NA,TRBJ2-1,TRBV19,NA,CASSIDQSGSSYNEQFF,TGTGCCAGTAGTATAGATCAGAGCGGCAGCTCCTACAATGAGCAGTTCTTC
NA,TRBJ2-1,TRBV27,TRBD2,CASSTLAGGRIGEQFF,TGTGCCAGCAGTACATTAGCGGGAGGGCGCATCGGTGAGCAGTTCTTC
NA,TRBJ2-7,TRBV19,TRBD2,CASSGTSRSDAISYEQYF,TGTGCCAGTAGTGGGACTAGCAGGAGCGATGCGATCTCCTACGAGCAGTACTTC
NA,TRBJ1-5,TRBV2,NA,CASSEANPRQPQHF,TGTGCCAGCAGTGAAGCCAACCCAAGGCAGCCCCAGCATTTT
NA,TRBJ2-7,TRBV27,TRBD1,CASSLIHRGRGDEQYF,TGTGCCAGCAGCCTGATCCACAGGGGGCGTGGGGACGAGCAGTACTTC
NA,TRBJ2-7,TRBV15,TRBD1,CATSKGQGPILEQYF,TGTGCCACCAGCAAAGGACAGGGCCCCATTCTGGAGCAGTACTTC
NA,TRBJ2-3,TRBV11-2,TRBD2,CASSFSGNDADTQYF,TGTGCCAGCAGCTTCAGCGGGAATGACGCAGATACGCAGTATTTT
NA,TRBJ1-2,TRBV27,NA,CASSGVGDLYGYTF,TGTGCCAGCAGTGGCGTCGGGGATCTCTATGGCTACACCTTC
NA,TRBJ1-1,TRBV24-1,NA,CATRDGNTEAFF,TGTGCCACCAGAGACGGGAACACTGAAGCTTTCTTT
NA,TRBJ1-6,TRBV2,NA,CASSDSAYNSPLHF,TGTGCCAGCAGTGACAGCGCCTATAATTCACCCCTCCACTTT
once,TRBJ1-5,TRBV9,NA,CASSVGNNQPQHF,TGTGCCAGCAGCGTAGGGAACAATCAGCCCCAGCATTTT
NA,TRBJ1-6,TRBV2,NA,CATRGSYNSPLHF,TGTGCCACGAGGGGATCGTATAATTCACCCCTCCACTTT
NA,TRBJ2-6,TRBV21-1,NA,CASSIWTSGANVLTF,TGTGCCAGCAGCATCTGGACCTCTGGGGCCAACGTCCTGACTTTC
NA,TRBJ1-3,TRBV7-8,TRBD1,CASSYRQGEKAGNTIYF,TGTGCCAGCAGCTACCGACAGGGGGAAAAGGCTGGAAACACCATATATTTT
NA,TRBJ1-4,TRBV12-3/TRBV12-4,NA,CASSPGPRLFF,TGTGCCAGCAGTCCGGGACCTCGCCTGTTTTTT
NA,TRBJ2-1,TRBV7-8,NA,CASSLVGFGRRSYNEQFF,TGTGCCAGCAGCTTAGTGGGGTTTGGCAGACGCTCCTACAATGAGCAGTTCTTC
NA,TRBJ2-7,TRBV4-3,NA,CASSPKDSPYEQYF,TGCGCCAGCAGCCCGAAGGACAGCCCCTACGAGCAGTACTTC
NA,TRBJ1-5,TRBV27,NA,CASSLGVSFGNQPQHF,TGTGCCAGCAGTTTGGGAGTGTCCTTTGGCAATCAGCCCCAGCATTTT
NA,TRBJ1-1,TRBV9,NA,CASSVETANTEAFF,TGTGCCAGCAGCGTAGAGACAGCGAACACTGAAGCTTTCTTT
NA,TRBJ1-4,TRBV5-5,NA,CASSSTRVTEKLFF,TGTGCCAGCAGCTCAACTAGGGTTACGGAAAAACTGTTTTTT
NA,TRBJ1-5,TRBV9,NA,CASSVDPGYGNQPQHF,TGTGCCAGCAGCGTAGATCCGGGGTACGGCAATCAGCCCCAGCATTTT
NA,TRBJ2-1,TRBV5-1,TRBD1,CASSPWTGLSYNEQFF,TGCGCCAGCAGCCCCTGGACAGGTCTCTCCTACAATGAGCAGTTCTTC
NA,TRBJ1-2,TRBV29-1,NA,CSVELNYGYTF,TGCAGCGTTGAACTAAACTATGGCTACACCTTC
NA,TRBJ2-7,TRBV20-1,TRBD2,CSASRRGYSHFYEQYF,TGCAGTGCTAGTAGGCGGGGGTACTCACATTTCTACGAGCAGTACTTC
NA,TRBJ1-2,TRBV27,NA,CASSPPRRGSTYGYTF,TGTGCCAGCAGTCCCCCCCGAAGAGGGAGTACTTATGGCTACACCTTC
NA,TRBJ1-1,TRBV7-2,NA,CASSLVGDGSAFF,TGTGCCAGCAGCTTAGTAGGGGATGGGTCGGCTTTCTTT
NA,TRBJ1-5,TRBV20-1,TRBD1,CSASYTDRGQYSNQPQHF,TGCAGTGCTAGTTATACGGACAGGGGGCAGTATAGCAATCAGCCCCAGCATTTT
NA,TRBJ2-3,TRBV24-1,TRBD1,CATSERTGGPGDTQYF,TGTGCCACCAGTGAGAGGACAGGGGGCCCCGGAGATACGCAGTATTTT
NA,TRBJ2-1,TRBV18,NA,CASSPDGTLGHEQFF,TGTGCCAGCTCACCAGACGGCACCCTTGGGCATGAGCAGTTCTTC
once,TRBJ1-2,TRBV29-1,NA,CSVEMGFGYTF,TGCAGCGTTGAAATGGGGTTTGGCTACACCTTC
NA,TRBJ1-1,TRBV6-2/TRBV6-3,NA,CASSSRENTEAFF,TGTGCCAGCAGTAGCAGGGAGAACACTGAAGCTTTCTTT
NA,TRBJ1-1,TRBV29-1,TRBD1,CSVARQGAGTEAFF,TGCAGCGTAGCGAGACAGGGGGCAGGAACTGAAGCTTTCTTT
once,TRBJ2-5,TRBV19,TRBD1,CASSPGTGGGETQYF,TGTGCCAGTAGTCCGGGGACAGGAGGTGGGGAGACCCAGTACTTC
NA,TRBJ2-7,TRBV6-5,TRBD2,CASSYSGTSAYEQYF,TGTGCCAGCAGTTACTCTGGCACTAGCGCCTACGAGCAGTACTTC
NA,TRBJ1-1,TRBV14,NA,CASSLPIPTTEAFF,TGTGCCAGCAGCCTCCCAATCCCAACAACTGAAGCTTTCTTT
NA,TRBJ1-6,TRBV18,NA,CASSPVFGKALRGNSPLHF,TGTGCCAGCTCACCAGTCTTTGGAAAGGCCCTCCGAGGAAATTCACCCCTCCACTTT
NA,TRBJ2-2,TRBV10-3,NA,CAISESRLANTGELFF,TGTGCCATCAGTGAGTCCCGACTAGCGAACACCGGGGAGCTGTTTTTT
NA,TRBJ1-3,TRBV20-1,NA,CSASPYGGGSGNTIYF,TGCAGTGCTAGTCCATATGGGGGGGGATCTGGAAACACCATATATTTT
NA,TRBJ1-2,TRBV9,NA,CASSTWTSGYTF,TGTGCCAGCAGCACCTGGACAAGTGGCTACACCTTC
NA,TRBJ2-3,TRBV5-1,TRBD2,CASSFQREGPDTQYF,TGCGCCAGCAGCTTTCAGCGGGAGGGCCCAGATACGCAGTATTTT
NA,TRBJ2-7,TRBV27,NA,CASSRDPPAYYEQYF,TGTGCCAGCAGTCGGGACCCCCCCGCTTATTACGAGCAGTACTTC